This T cell receptor beta chain appears in the sequencing data of a study of T-cell reconstitution after alpha-beta-depleted transplantation in children. Molecular barcoding with unique molecular identifiers was used for the TCRbeta library. TCRdb re-called the PCR reads with MiXCR, one entry per CDR3 protein. The sample has some 450,000 distinct CDR3 sequences; roughly 44% are singletons. This clonotype was counted many times. Germline values: CDR1 LGHDT, CDR2 YNNKEL (reference sequence). The CDR3 consists of 13 residues. V lost 3 bases and J 5 bases, leaving 10 bases between the germline ends. This TCR came from a girl aged 2 to 10 with aplastic anemia, due to receive a stem cell transplant. The V and J genes are TRBV3-1 and TRBJ1-1, with a tentative D call TRBD1 (5 bases). The sequences come from PBMCs, collected before TCRalphabeta/CD19-depleted stem cell transplant. The CDR3 nucleotides are TGTGCCAGCAGCCAGGGGCCTACTACTGAAGCTTTCTTT. It specifies CASSQGPTTEAFF. The full variable domain, in which reference TRBV3-1 and TRBJ1-1 provide the parts outside the CDR3, is DTAVSQTPKYLVTQMGNDKSIKCEQNLGHDTMYWYKQDSKKFLKIMFSYNNKELIINETVPNRFSPKSPDKAHLNLHINSLELGDSAVYFCASSQGPTTEAFFGQGTRLTVV.